These 22 T cell receptor beta chains share one sample of origin, sequenced in a study of T cell repertoires in cytomegalovirus infection. One entry per CDR3 protein results from TCRdb running MiXCR on the reads. The sample has around 95,000 distinct CDR3 sequences, 25% to 30% seen once. Antigens of these TCRs are unknown. The specimen was CD8+ T cells from cultured PBMCs, collected from culture after CMV antigen stimulation. These receptors came from a human donor in good health (CMV status not recorded). Some clones in this sample may be carry-over from other donors' samples.

This clonotype has a handful of counts. The chain joins TRBV12-3 or TRBV12-4 to TRBJ2-3; D gene unclear. The length of the CDR3 is 16 residues. V lost 2 bases, J lost 0 bases, and 12 bases lay in between. CDR3 nucleotide sequence: TGTGCCAGCAGTTTACTTCTCCCTTATAGCACAGATACGCAGTATTTT. Protein sequence: CASSLLLPYSTDTQYF.

This clonotype was picked up many times. The V call is TRBV7-9, the J call TRBJ2-7; perhaps TRBD2 as D (5 bases). From germline, CDR1 is SEHNR and CDR2 FQNEAQ (reference sequence). V lost 4 bases, J lost 2 bases, and 6 bases lay in between. The CDR3 covers 12 residues. The CDR3 bases are TGTGCCAGCAGCTCGGGGACCTACGAGCAGTACTTC. Protein sequence: CASSSGTYEQYF. The variable domain in full, completed from reference TRBV7-9 and TRBJ2-7, reads DTGVSQNPRHKITKRGQNVTFRCDPISEHNRLYWYRQTLGQGPEFLTYFQNEAQLEKSRLLSDRFSAERPKGSFSTLEIQRTEQGDSAMYLCASSSGTYEQYFGPGTRLTVT.

This clonotype showed up many times. The V and J genes are TRBV7-9 and TRBJ2-3; D perhaps matches TRBD1 (6 bases). The length of the CDR3 is 13 residues. Trimming pared 4 bases from V and 5 bases from J, leaving 10 bases between. Germline V gene lookup returns CDR1 SEHNR and CDR2 FQNEAQ (reference sequence). The CDR3 DNA reads as TGTGCCAGCAGCTCCCCAGGGGTAGATACGCAGTATTTT. This translates into CASSSPGVDTQYF.

V is TRBV20-1 and J is TRBJ2-2; 7 nucleotides align to TRBD2. The CDR3 spans 14 residues. CDR1 is DFQATT, CDR2 SNEGSKA, per germline (reference sequence). With V trimmed by 0 bases and J by 5 bases, 3 bases remained unmatched. The CDR3 bases are TGCAGTGCTAGAGATTGGGGGGGGACCGGGGAGCTGTTTTTT. Residues: CSARDWGGTGELFF.

In its sample, this clonotype was seen a few times. The gene calls are TRBV2 and TRBJ1-2; 7 positions match TRBD1. This CDR3 spans 15 amino acids. Germline CDR1 SNHLY, CDR2 FYNNEI. The trim removed 2 bases at V and 8 bases at J, leaving 11 bases unmatched. CDR3 protein: CASSEWVRDSHGYTF. The CDR3 bases are TGTGCCAGCAGTGAATGGGTTCGGGACAGTCACGGCTACACCTTC.

This clonotype appeared many times. The chain carries TRBV11-2 and TRBJ2-7; 9 bases agree with TRBD2. Germline CDR1 is SGHAT and CDR2 is FQNNGV. Trimming at V came to 4 bases and at J to 6 bases, leaving 13 bases not matched to a gene. CDR3 length: 16 amino acids. The CDR3 DNA follows: TGTGCCAGCAGCTCTGGCAGGCGGGGGGGGTCGGGCGAGCAGTACTTC. The encoded protein is CASSSGRRGGSGEQYF.

The gene calls are TRBV24-1 and TRBJ2-1, with TRBD1 matching over 7 bases. CDR3 length: 14 residues. Unmatched junction bases numbered 6, after V lost 5 bases and J lost 6 bases. Germline-derived CDR1 and CDR2 are KGHDR and SFDVKD. The CDR3 DNA is TGTGCCACCAGTGGCCCGGGACAGAGCAATGAGCAGTTCTTC. Translating gives CATSGPGQSNEQFF.

The table lists this clonotype with a few counts. This rearrangement joins TRBV4-1 to TRBJ2-1; TRBD2 matches 9 bases. The CDR3 sequence is 16 residues long. The V and J ends lost 4 bases and 0 bases, in that order; junction bases with no gene match: 4. From germline, CDR1 is MGHRA and CDR2 YSYEKL. CDR3 residues: CASSLSGGYSYNEQFF. The CDR3 DNA follows: TGCGCCAGCAGCCTTAGCGGGGGCTACTCCTACAATGAGCAGTTCTTC.

This chain uses TRBV19 with TRBJ2-7, with a weak D call TRBD2 (5 bases). The CDR3 sequence is 13 residues long. The ends were cut back, 2 bases at V and 2 bases at J, with 7 bases in the middle. CDR1 is LNHDA and CDR2 is SQIVND in the germline V gene (reference sequence). CDR3 loop: CASSISGAYEQYF. The CDR3 DNA follows: TGTGCCAGTAGTATATCCGGGGCCTACGAGCAGTACTTC.

This clonotype was recorded a few times. The genes are TRBV28 and TRBJ1-5; 8 bases align to TRBD1. Germline loops: CDR1 MDHEN, CDR2 SYDVKM. The junction had 6 bases not matched to a gene; V was cut back by 1 base and J by 4 bases. CDR3 size: 16 residues. CDR3 DNA: TGTGCCAGCAGTTTATTCGGACAGGGTCTAAATCAGCCCCAGCATTTT. Residues: CASSLFGQGLNQPQHF.

This clonotype was counted a few times. The V call is TRBV5-5, the J call TRBJ1-2, with D unresolved. The CDR3 has 14 amino acids. Germline V lookup: CDR1 SGHKS, CDR2 YYEKEE (reference sequence). Trimming took 4 bases from V and 2 from J, leaving 12 bases between them. CDR3 loop: CASSPDGRNYGYTF. The CDR3 nucleotides are TGTGCCAGCAGCCCCGACGGGAGGAACTATGGCTACACCTTC. Full variable domain (rest looked up from reference TRBV5-5 and TRBJ1-2): DAGVTQSPTHLIKTRGQQVTLRCSPISGHKSVSWYQQVLGQGPQFIFQYYEKEERGRGNFPDRFSARQFPNYSSELNVNALLLGDSALYLCASSPDGRNYGYTFGSGTRLTVV.

This chain links TRBV27 with TRBJ2-1, with D possibly being TRBD1 (7 bases). CDR1 is MNHEY, CDR2 SMNVEV, per germline (reference sequence). Trimming removed 10 bases from V and 7 bases from J, with 20 bases in between. The CDR3 is made up of 14 amino acids. Written as DNA, the CDR3 is TGTGCCACTAAGATGGAGGGGGCACTGAATGAGCAGTTCTTC. Residues: CATKMEGALNEQFF.

The sample holds a few counts of this clonotype. The chain links TRBV11-2 to TRBJ2-5; D gene unclear. Germline V gene data show CDR1 as SGHAT and CDR2 as FQNNGV. V lost 5 bases, J lost 6 bases, and 10 bases lay in between. This CDR3 is built from 12 residues. The CDR3 here is CASSRGRKTQYF. CDR3 DNA: TGTGCCAGCAGCCGTGGACGTAAGACCCAGTACTTC.

This clonotype was seen a few times. The rearrangement joins TRBV12-5 to TRBJ2-1; D unresolved. CDR1 and CDR2 (germline): LGHNT, FRNRAP. V lost 6 bases, J lost 7 bases, and 7 bases lay in between. CDR3 length: 11 amino acids. The CDR3 region is CASGLWNEQFF. CDR3 coding DNA: TGTGCTAGTGGCCTGTGGAATGAGCAGTTCTTC.

This clonotype appeared a few times. The V gene is TRBV12-3 or TRBV12-4, the J gene TRBJ1-4; D is unclear. CDR3 size: 13 residues. Trimming cost V 6 bases and J 4 bases, with 9 bases left between them. CDR3 sequence: CASSHGLNEKLFF. The CDR3 nucleotides are TGTGCCAGCAGCCATGGGCTTAATGAAAAACTGTTTTTT.

This clonotype was found once. The rearrangement joins TRBV7-8 to TRBJ2-7; a weak D match, TRBD2 (7 bases). V shed 8 bases and J shed 3 bases, with 20 bases lying between them. This CDR3 is built from 15 residues. The V gene's germline CDR1 is SGHVS and CDR2 FQNEAQ. The chain's CDR3 is CASFEGGIRSYEQYF. Written as DNA, the CDR3 is TGTGCCAGCTTCGAGGGGGGGATAAGAAGCTACGAGCAGTACTTC.

This clonotype was detected ten times or more. The chain employs TRBV7-6 and TRBJ2-3; D gene ambiguous. Trimming left V 5 bases short and J 4 bases short, with 13 bases between. The CDR3 length is 14 residues. CDR1 SGHVS and CDR2 FNYEAQ come from the germline V gene. The CDR3 spells CASSADPSPDTQYF. The CDR3 DNA reads TGTGCCAGCAGCGCAGACCCATCACCAGATACGCAGTATTTT.

This clonotype has only one observation. V and J are TRBV19 and TRBJ2-2, with TRBD1 as a possible D gene (5 bases). The CDR3 covers 15 residues. Trimming stripped 4 bases from V and 5 bases from J, with 14 bases between. Per the germline V gene, CDR1 is LNHDA and CDR2 is SQIVND (reference sequence). The CDR3 region is CASSTTGPGTGELFF. In nucleotides, the CDR3 is TGTGCCAGTAGTACAACCGGGCCAGGGACCGGGGAGCTGTTTTTT.

This clonotype was detected ten times or more. The chain combines TRBV12-3 or TRBV12-4 with TRBJ1-5; TRBD1 is a possible D gene (5 bases). Trimming removed 3 bases from V and 4 bases from J, with 13 bases in between. This CDR3 region has 15 residues. CDR3 sequence (DNA): TGTGCCAGCAGTTTCGGAGGGGCTAGAAATCAGCCCCAGCATTTT. Translating it yields CASSFGGARNQPQHF.

The chain recombines TRBV29-1 with TRBJ1-4; D not resolved. There are 12 residues in the CDR3. Trimming left V 7 bases short and J 7 bases short, with 13 bases between. Germline V gene lookup returns CDR1 SQVTM and CDR2 ANQGSEA. The CDR3 nucleotides read TGCAGCGCCTTCGTCGCCCCTGAAAAACTGTTTTTT. This gives the protein CSAFVAPEKLFF.

This sequence joins TRBV7-2 and TRBJ2-1; D remains unclear. The germline CDR1 and CDR2 sequences are SGHTA and FQGNSA. This CDR3 contains 12 residues. The germline V and J ends were trimmed by 8 bases and 0 bases, with 5 bases remaining between them. This CDR3 is CASFGSYNEQFF. The CDR3 nucleotides read TGTGCCAGCTTCGGCTCCTACAATGAGCAGTTCTTC.

This clonotype was observed a handful of times. V gene TRBV7-9 combines with J gene TRBJ2-1; D tentatively fits TRBD1 or TRBD2 (5 bases each). CDR3 length equals 15 residues. V was trimmed by 1 base and J by 7 bases, leaving 14 bases between them. The V gene's germline CDR1 is SEHNR and CDR2 FQNEAQ (reference sequence). The DNA for the CDR3 is TGTGCCAGCAGCTTAGGAGGACTGGGGGAAAATGAGCAGTTCTTC. Its protein product is CASSLGGLGENEQFF.